The text below deals with one TCR beta chain. This entry is derived from a study of blood T cell repertoires in COVID-19. Study summary: The study drew acute and convalescent COVID-19 samples from the United States, Italy and Spain. T cells, B-cell-depleted T cells, or PBMCs supplied cDNA or gDNA.

The authors' processing: By means of reference gene primer amplification, nucleated cell counts were estimated. Method: immunoSEQ multiplex PCR; TCRdb's copy keeps in-frame clones and lacks some. That table supplies the V and J calls and clone size; D and trimming were determined from the DNA. The table records about 120,000 clones, 87% of them present only once. Germline V lookup: CDR1 GTSNPN, CDR2 SVGIG (reference sequence). The CDR3 is made up of 14 amino acids. J gave up 2 bases and V 4 bases, and 4 bases lay outside the gene matches. This sequence originates from a woman between 65 and 79 years old with acute or convalescent COVID-19. The chain joins TRBV30 to TRBJ2-3, with 9 bases identical to TRBD2. The specimen sequenced was peripheral blood. CDR3 sequence (DNA): TGTGCCTGGAAACGCGGGGGGGCCACAGATACGCAGTATTTT. This sequence encodes CAWKRGGATDTQYF.